The 32 T cell receptor beta chains presented below share a single source sample, sequenced in a study of OX40 agonist ivuxolimab in advanced cancers. Only in-frame clones appear in the TCRdb table, and some are missing; sequencing was by immunoSEQ multiplex PCR. Altogether approximately 100,000 clones are present, 90% being singletons, with the ten largest covering more than 0.25%. Sequencing used CD4+ or CD8+ T cells sorted from blood, obtained in a trial of the OX40 agonist ivuxolimab. These receptors originate from an adult with an advanced solid tumor such as melanoma, head and neck, liver or kidney cancer.

The chain links TRBV7-9 to TRBJ2-2, with TRBD1 identical over 7 bases. CDR1 is SEHNR, CDR2 FQNEAQ, per germline (reference sequence). Trimming cost V 6 bases and J 4 bases; bases outside gene matches: 11. This CDR3 has 16 amino acids. The chain's CDR3 is CASSRSTGIGTGELFF. DNA for the CDR3: TGTGCCAGCAGTCGGTCGACAGGGATCGGCACCGGGGAGCTGTTTTTT.

The CDR3 protein is CASSPGTTEKLFF. The CDR3 coding sequence is TGCGCCAGCAGCCCAGGGACAACCGAAAAACTGTTTTTT. The chain joins TRBV5-1 to TRBJ1-4; D may be TRBD1 (6 bases). The CDR3 consists of 13 residues. V was shortened by 4 bases and J by 8 bases, with 12 bases between the two germline ends. The V gene's germline CDR1 is SGHRS and CDR2 YFSETQ.

This chain uses TRBV7-3 with TRBJ2-3; D may be TRBD2 (6 bases). V dropped 5 bases and J dropped 0 bases, with 18 bases sitting between them. This CDR3 contains 17 residues. Germline lookup yields CDR1 SGHTA and CDR2 FQGTGA. This CDR3 reads CASSRVGGLYSTDTQYF. In nucleotides, the CDR3 is TGTGCCAGCAGCCGGGTGGGAGGACTCTATAGCACAGATACGCAGTATTTT.

This clone was recorded only once. This chain uses TRBV4-2 with TRBJ2-1; 9 nucleotides align to TRBD2. The CDR3 has 18 residues. Trimming took 0 bases from V and 1 from J; bases not matched to a gene: 7. Per germline, CDR1 LGHNA and CDR2 YNFKEQ. In DNA, the CDR3 is TGTGCCAGCAGCCAAGAGGCGGGAGGGCCAGTGTCCTACAATGAGCAGTTCTTC. Residues: CASSQEAGGPVSYNEQFF.

In its sample, this clone was seen once. This chain connects TRBV7-2 to TRBJ2-7; 8 nucleotides agree with TRBD2. V lost 5 bases to trimming and J lost 4 bases; unmatched junction nucleotides: 13. The length of the CDR3 is 16 residues. Germline CDR1 is SGHTA and CDR2 is FQGNSA. The CDR3 protein is CASSPPGSGRWYEQYF. CDR3 nucleotides: TGTGCCAGCAGCCCCCCAGGCAGCGGGAGATGGTACGAGCAGTACTTC.

The chain couples TRBV4-3 to TRBJ2-2, with TRBD2 matching 10 bases. Germline-derived CDR1 and CDR2 are LGHNA and YSLEER. J gave up 5 bases and V 3 bases, and 6 bases lay outside the gene matches. The CDR3 extends over 16 amino acids. As DNA, the CDR3 is TGCGCCAGCAGCCAGGTAGCGGGAGGTAAAACCGGGGAGCTGTTTTTT. The encoded protein is CASSQVAGGKTGELFF.

The rearrangement uses TRBV11-2 and TRBJ2-3; 8 bases fit TRBD1. CDR3 size: 17 residues. Germline assignment: CDR1 SGHAT and CDR2 FQNNGV. J was trimmed by 6 bases and V by 5 bases; bases with no gene match: 16. DNA for the CDR3: TGTGCCAGCAGCCCGCGCCGTTCAGGGGGCAGCGGGGATACGCAGTATTTT. It is translated as CASSPRRSGGSGDTQYF.

CDR3 sequence: CASSVGGQNEQYF. The CDR3 DNA follows: TGTGCCAGCAGCGTAGGGGGTCAAAACGAGCAGTACTTC. The gene calls are TRBV9 and TRBJ2-7; no clear D. Trimming removed 0 bases at V and 5 bases at J, with 9 bases between. The CDR3 totals 13 residues. The V gene's germline CDR1 is SGDLS and CDR2 YYNGEE.

This chain links TRBV7-9 with TRBJ2-7, with TRBD1 matching over 10 bases. Trimming cost V 3 bases and J 1 base; bases outside gene matches: 6. Looked up from germline, CDR1 is SEHNR and CDR2 is FQNEAQ (reference sequence). CDR3 length: 16 residues. The CDR3 is CASSFEGTGVSYEQYF. CDR3 nucleotide sequence: TGTGCCAGCAGCTTCGAAGGGACAGGGGTGTCCTACGAGCAGTACTTC.

The rearrangement links TRBV25-1 to TRBJ2-5, with a possible D match to TRBD2 (5 bases). The CDR3 runs to 15 residues. Trimming took 0 bases from V and 7 from J, leaving 15 bases between them. The germline CDR1 and CDR2 sequences are MGHDK and SYGVNS. CDR3 residues: CASSEYAEGRPTQYF. In nucleotides, the CDR3 is TGTGCCAGCAGTGAATATGCCGAGGGTCGGCCGACCCAGTACTTC. Based on the CDR3 plus reference TRBV25-1 and TRBJ2-5, the full variable domain is EADIYQTPRYLVIGTGKKITLECSQTMGHDKMYWYQQDPGMELHLIHYSYGVNSTEKGDLSSESTVSRIRTEHFPLTLESARPSHTSQYLCASSEYAEGRPTQYFGPGTRLLVL.

The V gene is TRBV4-2, the J gene TRBJ1-4; D is possibly TRBD1 (6 bases). From germline, CDR1 is LGHNA and CDR2 YNFKEQ. The CDR3 sequence is 15 residues long. The V and J ends lost 1 base and 4 bases respectively, with 10 bases between them. CDR3 nucleotides: TGTGCCAGCAGCCAAGGCGGCAGGGGTAATGAAAAACTGTTTTTT. Amino acids: CASSQGGRGNEKLFF.

V and J are TRBV7-2 and TRBJ2-1, with TRBD2 matching 15 bases. The trim removed 4 bases at V and 7 bases at J, leaving 2 bases unmatched. Germline CDR1 SGHTA, CDR2 FQGNSA. The CDR3 spans 15 residues. The CDR3 loop is CASSSGLAGGNEQFF. As DNA, the CDR3 is TGTGCCAGCAGCTCGGGACTAGCGGGAGGAAATGAGCAGTTCTTC. Variable domain in full (rest from reference TRBV7-2 and TRBJ2-1): GAGVSQSPSNKVTEKGKDVELRCDPISGHTALYWYRQSLGQGLEFLIYFQGNSAPDKSGLPSDRFSAERTGGSVSTLTIQRTQQEDSAVYLCASSSGLAGGNEQFFGPGTRLTVL.

The V gene is TRBV19, the J gene TRBJ2-7; 10 bases fit TRBD1. Per germline, CDR1 LNHDA and CDR2 SQIVND (reference sequence). Germline trimming cut 6 bases from V and 0 bases from J; bases unmatched to any gene: 5. The CDR3 covers 15 residues. The CDR3 bases are TGTGCCAGTAGCCTTGGGACAGGGGCCTCCTACGAGCAGTACTTC. Translation gives CASSLGTGASYEQYF.

V gene TRBV5-4 combines with J gene TRBJ1-2, with 9 positions matching TRBD1. This CDR3 is built from 15 residues. Looked up from germline, CDR1 is SGHNT and CDR2 is YYREEE (reference sequence). V shed 2 bases and J 4 bases; nucleotides not matched to a gene: 6. The CDR3 bases are TGTGCCAGCAGCTTACAGGGGGCGCTGAGCTATGGCTACACCTTC. Protein: CASSLQGALSYGYTF.

The rearrangement uses TRBV7-9 and TRBJ1-2; D is unresolved. The CDR3 is 16 residues long. The germline gives CDR1 SEHNR, CDR2 FQNEAQ (reference sequence). Between the trimmed V and J ends, which lost 5 bases and 0 bases, there was a span of 16 bases. For the CDR3, the DNA is TGTGCCAGCAGCCTTACCACAGCAAGATCTAACTATGGCTACACCTTC. Encoded protein: CASSLTTARSNYGYTF.

This clone turned up a few times. The V gene is TRBV11-3, the J gene TRBJ2-1; possibly TRBD2 for D (5 bases). CDR1 and CDR2 from the germline V gene are SGHNT and YENEEA. The V gene lost 4 bases and the J gene lost 0 bases, with 7 bases spanning the gap. There are 14 residues in the CDR3. The CDR3: CASSSSLSYNEQFF. CDR3 nucleotide sequence: TGTGCCAGCAGCTCTAGCCTCTCCTACAATGAGCAGTTCTTC.

The rearrangement links TRBV27 to TRBJ2-1, with 14 bases fitting TRBD2. V shed 2 bases and J 6 bases; nucleotides not matched to a gene: 3. CDR1 MNHEY and CDR2 SMNVEV come from the germline V gene (reference sequence). This CDR3 comprises 16 residues. The CDR3 region is CASSLGTSGSPNEQFF. The CDR3 region has the DNA TGTGCCAGCAGTTTAGGGACTAGCGGGAGCCCCAATGAGCAGTTCTTC.

The chain combines TRBV19 with TRBJ1-2; 8 bases map to TRBD1. V lost 5 bases to trimming and J lost 4 bases; unmatched junction nucleotides: 9. Germline-derived CDR1 and CDR2 are LNHDA and SQIVND (reference sequence). The CDR3 consists of 15 residues. DNA of the CDR3: TGTGCCAGTAGTGTGACAGGGGAGGATGTCTATGGCTACACCTTC. Amino acids: CASSVTGEDVYGYTF.

The chain has TRBV7-9 and TRBJ2-7, with a weak D call TRBD1 (6 bases). Looked up from germline, CDR1 is SEHNR and CDR2 is FQNEAQ (reference sequence). V gave up 5 bases and J gave up 5 bases, with 13 bases separating them. This CDR3 contains 13 residues. The CDR3 DNA reads TGTGCCAGCAGCCGAGCAAGACAGGACGAGCAGTACTTC. This gives the protein CASSRARQDEQYF.

V and J are TRBV4-1 and TRBJ1-4; TRBD1 might be the D (5 bases). The CDR3 is 16 residues long. Germline loops: CDR1 MGHRA, CDR2 YSYEKL. V lost 5 bases and J lost 8, with 21 bases in between. The CDR3 DNA follows: TGCGCCAGCAGCGACACCCGGGACCTCTGGAAGGAAAAACTGTTTTTT. Protein sequence: CASSDTRDLWKEKLFF.

This sequence joins TRBV19 and TRBJ1-5; D uncertain. The germline V gene encodes CDR1 LNHDA and CDR2 SQIVND (reference sequence). V was pared by 2 bases and J by 2 bases, with 7 bases between. This CDR3 has 14 residues. CDR3 sequence (DNA): TGTGCCAGTAGTATAAGTTACCGCAATCAGCCCCAGCATTTT. This sequence encodes CASSISYRNQPQHF.

The V gene is TRBV7-2, the J gene TRBJ2-1; D is perhaps TRBD2 (6 bases). The CDR3 runs to 16 residues. Trimming stripped 2 bases from V and 7 bases from J, with 18 bases between. Germline V gives CDR1 SGHTA, CDR2 FQGNSA. CDR3 in amino acids: CASSLNSVAGRNEQFF. The CDR3 DNA reads as TGTGCCAGCAGCTTAAATTCTGTCGCGGGGAGGAATGAGCAGTTCTTC.

J is TRBJ2-1 and V is TRBV6-1, with 8 nucleotides matching TRBD1. The CDR3 sequence is 15 residues long. CDR1 and CDR2 from the germline V gene are MNHNS and SASEGT. V gave up 5 bases and J gave up 3 bases; unmatched junction bases: 6. CDR3 nucleotides: TGTGCCAGCAGTTCGGGCGGACAGGGCTACAATGAGCAGTTCTTC. Translated: CASSSGGQGYNEQFF.

The V call is TRBV27, the J call TRBJ1-1; D is possibly TRBD1 (5 bases). The V gene lost 1 base and the J gene lost 5 bases, with 14 bases spanning the gap. CDR1 is MNHEY and CDR2 is SMNVEV in the germline V gene (reference sequence). This CDR3 region has 15 residues. The CDR3 here is CASSLWGRGFTEAFF. CDR3 in DNA: TGTGCCAGCAGTTTATGGGGACGGGGGTTTACTGAAGCTTTCTTT.

This chain connects TRBV19 to TRBJ1-5, with D uncertain. Germline CDR1 LNHDA, CDR2 SQIVND (reference sequence). V was pared by 7 bases and J by 3 bases, with 10 bases between. The CDR3 is 13 residues long. The CDR3 DNA reads as TGTGCCAGTAATTTGAGGGACAATCAGCCCCAGCATTTT. It encodes CASNLRDNQPQHF.

The V call is TRBV19, the J call TRBJ1-2; D is possibly TRBD1 (6 bases). The V end lost 6 bases, the J end lost 4 bases, and 12 bases lay between the germline ends. The germline CDR1 and CDR2 sequences are LNHDA and SQIVND (reference sequence). The CDR3 is 13 residues long. The CDR3 DNA follows: TGTGCCAGTAGGTCGACAGGCCTCTATGGCTACACCTTC. This sequence encodes CASRSTGLYGYTF.

V is TRBV18 and J is TRBJ2-2, with D unclear. This CDR3 has 12 residues. Germline CDR1 is KGHSH and CDR2 is LQKENI. V was trimmed by 2 bases and J by 5 bases, leaving 3 bases between them. The CDR3 spells CASSPGTGELFF. In nucleotides, the CDR3 is TGTGCCAGCTCACCAGGGACCGGGGAGCTGTTTTTT.

This chain links TRBV4-3 with TRBJ1-4, with TRBD1 as a possible D gene (6 bases). The V gene lost 1 base and the J gene lost 5 bases, with 11 bases spanning the gap. The V gene's germline CDR1 is LGHNA and CDR2 YSLEER. The CDR3 is 15 amino acids. CDR3 nucleotides: TGCGCCAGCAGCCAAGGGGGGCTAAAGAATGAAAAACTGTTTTTT. Protein: CASSQGGLKNEKLFF.

The rearrangement joins TRBV5-1 to TRBJ2-1; TRBD2 agrees at 8 bases. CDR1 is SGHRS and CDR2 is YFSETQ in the germline V gene. The CDR3 has 15 residues. V shed 3 bases and J 2 bases; nucleotides not matched to a gene: 4. The CDR3 DNA reads TGCGCCAGCAGCTCTACTAGCGGTCCCTACAATGAGCAGTTCTTC. Its translation: CASSSTSGPYNEQFF.

CDR3 sequence: CASSLNRGNEKLFF. The DNA for the CDR3 is TGTGCCAGCAGCTTAAACAGGGGGAATGAAAAACTGTTTTTT. The gene calls are TRBV7-6 and TRBJ1-4; 8 nucleotides line up with TRBD1. CDR1 is SGHVS, CDR2 FNYEAQ, per germline. The CDR3 is made up of 14 amino acids. Trimming removed 2 bases from V and 5 bases from J; junction bases left unmatched: 1.

The CDR3 region has the DNA TGTGCCAGCAGTTCAGGGGGTGAAAAACTGTTTTTT. It is translated as CASSSGGEKLFF. The chain is built from TRBV25-1 and TRBJ1-4, with 7 bases lining up with TRBD1. V dropped 5 bases and J dropped 7; count of bases not matched to a gene: 1. Germline V CDR1 and CDR2: MGHDK, SYGVNS. The CDR3 totals 12 residues.

This clone was counted once. The V call is TRBV29-1, the J call TRBJ2-5, with D possibly matching TRBD1 (6 bases). Near its end, the DNA agrees better with TRBJ2-7, so the J call may be wrong. The CDR3 runs 11 residues. Germline V gives CDR1 SQVTM, CDR2 ANQGSEA. The CDR3: CSVHTGFEQYF. Written as DNA, the CDR3 is TGCAGCGTTCACACAGGGTTCGAGCAGTACTTC.